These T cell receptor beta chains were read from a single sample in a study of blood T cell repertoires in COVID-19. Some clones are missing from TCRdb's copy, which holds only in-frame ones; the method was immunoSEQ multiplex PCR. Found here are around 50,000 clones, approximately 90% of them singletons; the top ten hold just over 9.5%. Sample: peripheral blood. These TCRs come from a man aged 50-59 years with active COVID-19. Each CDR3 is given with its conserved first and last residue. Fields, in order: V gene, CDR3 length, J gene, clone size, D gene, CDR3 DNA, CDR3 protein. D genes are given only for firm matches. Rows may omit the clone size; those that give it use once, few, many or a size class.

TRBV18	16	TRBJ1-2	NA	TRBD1	TGTGCCAGCTCACCGATGGGGACAGCAGCTAACTATGGCTACACCTTC	CASSPMGTAANYGYTF
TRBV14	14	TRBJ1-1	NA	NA	TGTGCCAGCAGCCAAGTCAGGGGCTCGCCTGAAGCTTTCTTT	CASSQVRGSPEAFF
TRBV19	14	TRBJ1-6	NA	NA	TGTGCCAGTAAGGGAGAGGGCAGGCACACACCCCTCCACTTT	CASKGEGRHTPLHF
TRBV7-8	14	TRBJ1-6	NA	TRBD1	TGTGCCAGCAGTCCGGACAGGGGTAATTCACCCCTCCACTTT	CASSPDRGNSPLHF
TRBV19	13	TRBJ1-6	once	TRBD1	TGTGCCAGTAGGGACAGGGCGGATTCACCCCTCCACTTT	CASRDRADSPLHF
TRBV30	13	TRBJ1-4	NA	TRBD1	TGTGCCTGCACAGGGGGCTTAGAAGAAAAACTGTTTTTT	CACTGGLEEKLFF
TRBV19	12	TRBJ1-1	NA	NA	TGTGCCAGCGGGGAGGTGAACACTGAAGCTTTCTTT	CASGEVNTEAFF
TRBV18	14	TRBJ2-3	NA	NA	TGTGCCAGCTCACTGTCAGGGAGCACAGATACGCAGTATTTT	CASSLSGSTDTQYF
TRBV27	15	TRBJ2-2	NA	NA	TGTGCCAGCTACGAATTGGGGGCCAACACCGGGGAGCTGTTTTTT	CASYELGANTGELFF
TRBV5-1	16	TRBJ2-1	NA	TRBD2	TGCGCCAGCAGCTATCCCGGGACTAGCGGGAGCGATGAGCAGTTCTTC	CASSYPGTSGSDEQFF
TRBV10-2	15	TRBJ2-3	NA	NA	TGCGCCAGCAGTGATGTAGGGGTCGCGGCAGATACGCAGTATTTT	CASSDVGVAADTQYF
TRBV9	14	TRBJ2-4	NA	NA	TGTGCCAGCAGCGTGGGGGGTGCGGGAAACATTCAGTACTTC	CASSVGGAGNIQYF
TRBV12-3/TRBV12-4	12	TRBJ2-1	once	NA	TGTGCCAGCACCTCTATCCAAAATGAGCAGTTCTTC	CASTSIQNEQFF
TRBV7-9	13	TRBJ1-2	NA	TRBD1	TGTGCCAGCAGCACCGGGACAGACTATGGCTACACCTTC	CASSTGTDYGYTF
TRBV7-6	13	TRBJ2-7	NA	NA	TGTGCCAGCAGGGGGCTGGGGCATCACGAGCAGTACTTC	CASRGLGHHEQYF
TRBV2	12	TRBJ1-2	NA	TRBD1	TGTGCCAGGGGACAGGGGGCGCGAGGCTACACCTTC	CARGQGARGYTF
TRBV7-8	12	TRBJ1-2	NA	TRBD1	TGTGCCAGCAGCTTTCAGACAGGGGCGAACACCTTC	CASSFQTGANTF
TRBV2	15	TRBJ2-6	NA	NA	TGTGCCAGCAGGGACGGGGGCTCTGGGGCCAACGTCCTGACTTTC	CASRDGGSGANVLTF
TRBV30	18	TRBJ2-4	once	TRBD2	TGTGCCTGGAGTGGGGGAGTGTTGAGCGGGAGGGAAGTAAACATTCAGTACTTC	CAWSGGVLSGREVNIQYF
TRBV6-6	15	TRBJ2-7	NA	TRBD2	TGTGCCAGCAGTTACACTCGGCGGGGGGGTTACGAGCAGTACTTC	CASSYTRRGGYEQYF
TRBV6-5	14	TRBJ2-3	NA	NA	TGTGCCAGCAGTCCTAGCGACCGGGGGGATACGCAGTATTTT	CASSPSDRGDTQYF
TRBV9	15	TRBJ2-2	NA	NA	TGTGCCAGCAGCGTAGGGGTGGAGGTCACCGGGGAGCTGTTTTTT	CASSVGVEVTGELFF
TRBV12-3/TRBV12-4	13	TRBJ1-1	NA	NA	TGTGCCAGCAGCCACGCCGAGGGTCCTTCCCCGCGATTT	CASSHAEGPSPRF
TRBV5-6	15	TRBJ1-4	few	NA	TGTGCCAGCAGCCCCTCTGAGGGAACTAATGAAAAACTGTTTTTT	CASSPSEGTNEKLFF
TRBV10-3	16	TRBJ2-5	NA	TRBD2	TGTGCCATCAGTGGGGCTAGCGGGGGCCTAGGAGAGACCCAGTACTTC	CAISGASGGLGETQYF
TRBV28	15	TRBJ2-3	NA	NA	TGTGCCAGCACCCCCGGAGCGTTTAGCACAGATACGCAGTATTTT	CASTPGAFSTDTQYF
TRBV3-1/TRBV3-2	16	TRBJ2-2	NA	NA	TGTGCCAGCAGCCAAGATCTAGGCGCTAGGACCGGGGAGCTGTTTTTT	CASSQDLGARTGELFF